These 2 T cell receptor beta chains originate from one sample sequenced in a study of CD8+CD57+ T cells in acquired aplastic anemia. CDR3 and TCR beta VDJ profiling relied on a genomic DNA template. From the reads, TCRdb called clonotypes with MiXCR, one entry per CDR3 protein. The table includes approximately 99,000 distinct CDR3 sequences, roughly 51% detected once. Sequencing was done on a sample of sorted CD4+, CD8+, or CD8+CD57+ T cells (not recorded which) from PBMCs. The receptors shown here come from a human donor in good health, serving as a control.

The chain recombines TRBV24-1 with TRBJ1-3; D uncertain. CDR3 length equals 13 residues. Per germline, CDR1 KGHDR and CDR2 SFDVKD. Trimming removed 2 bases at V and 0 bases at J, with 1 base between. The CDR3 nucleotides are TGTGCCACCAGTGATTACTCTGGAAACACCATATATTTT. This gives the protein CATSDYSGNTIYF.

V gene TRBV20-1 combines with J gene TRBJ1-1; 8 bases agree with TRBD1. V shed 1 base, J shed 4 bases, and the junction held 5 bases outside the gene matches. This CDR3 contains 14 residues. Germline CDR1 DFQATT, CDR2 SNEGSKA (reference sequence). The CDR3 bases are TGCAGTGCTAGAGTGTCAGGGGGCGCCACTGAAGCTTTCTTT. It encodes CSARVSGGATEAFF.